The entry below gives a single TCR beta chain sequence along with its context. Clones were sequenced by immunoSEQ multiplex PCR, and TCRdb holds only the in-frame ones, with some missing. The sample holds approximately 200,000 clones, approximately 87% seen once. The record originates from a study of blood T cell repertoires in COVID-19. The V end was cut by 4 bases, the J end by 4 bases, with 14 bases between. CDR1 and CDR2 (germline): SGDLS, YYNGEE. This CDR3 region has 14 residues. V is TRBV9 and J is TRBJ1-2, with D perhaps TRBD1 (5 bases). This receptor was taken from a man between 60 and 75 years old who had recovered from COVID-19. Sample: peripheral blood. The CDR3 region is CASSPGHLGYGYTF. The CDR3 coding sequence is TGTGCCAGCAGCCCCGGACACCTTGGCTATGGCTACACCTTC.